This T cell receptor beta chain came from a study of blood T cells in healthy people across ages. The V gene end was trimmed by 0 bases and the J gene end by 4 bases; junction bases not matched to a gene: 3. Germline-derived CDR1 and CDR2 are SGDLS and YYNGEE. The CDR3 is made up of 15 amino acids. A sample-barcoded 5' primer and a J-beta primer mix were used in a second PCR of roughly 6 to 12 cycles. TCRdb used MiXCR to reprocess the 5' RACE reads, holding one entry per CDR3 protein. The table includes some 1.7 million distinct CDR3 sequences, under 30% detected once. This chain links TRBV9 with TRBJ2-1; 8 bases map to TRBD2. This TCR came from a woman aged 25 to 39 in good health. What was sequenced was blood. The CDR3 loop is CASSVGSGGYNEQFF. The CDR3 region has the DNA TGTGCCAGCAGCGTAGGCAGCGGGGGTTACAATGAGCAGTTCTTC.